The T cell receptor beta chain under discussion was sequenced for a study of beta chain features in type 1 diabetes. Study summary: When patients were set against healthy donors, age, gender and cell yields were similar. Whole-study results and caveats: All four CD4+ subsets from Type 1 diabetes patients carried moderately but significantly shorter TCRB CDR3s. These data did not resolve whether HLA type affects TCRB rearrangement. For patients, the naive, central memory and Treg TCRB repertoires appeared more alike than for healthy donors. VDJ junctions from patients with type 1 diabetes contained fewer insertions and more deletions.

Sequencing targeted expressed TCRB transcripts, as all isolated RNA had been reverse transcribed. The data were produced by immunoSEQ multiplex PCR, yet TCRdb's version contains in-frame clones alone and is incomplete. Altogether hundreds of thousands of clones are present, around 9.9% being singletons, with the ten largest covering more than 0.015%. The V end was cut by 4 bases, the J end by 1 base, with 8 bases between. Germline loops: CDR1 SGDLS, CDR2 YYNGEE. The CDR3 has 13 residues. This clone was picked up a small number of times. The antigen is undetermined. The TCR comes from a man aged 30 to 39 with type 1 diabetes. The sequenced material came from naive CD4+ T cells from blood. The chain employs TRBV9 and TRBJ1-1, with D possibly matching TRBD1 (6 bases). The CDR3 DNA reads TGTGCCAGCAGCTTACAGGGGAACACTGAAGCTTTCTTT. It is translated as CASSLQGNTEAFF. The whole variable domain, remainder taken from reference TRBV9 and TRBJ1-1, is DSGVTQTPKHLITATGQRVTLRCSPRSGDLSVYWYQQSLDQGLQFLIQYYNGEERAKGNILERFSAQQFPDLHSELNLSSLELGDSALYFCASSLQGNTEAFFGQGTRLTVV.